This T cell receptor beta chain was documented in a study of PD-1 blockade in classical Hodgkin lymphoma. Findings and limits, study-wide: By cycle point C4D1, TCR diversity had risen significantly in CD4+ cells (but not CD8+ cells). It was among complete responders that baseline diversity resembled that of newly diagnosed patients.

Details on this clone: The antigen remains undetermined.

CDR3 length equals 13 residues. From germline, CDR1 is MNHEY and CDR2 SVGAGI. Trimming took 6 bases from V and 5 from J, leaving 13 bases between them. All patients experienced relapse after autologous stem cell transplantation, and brentuximab vedotin exposure was variable. The table came from immunoSEQ multiplex PCR; TCRdb's copy has only in-frame clones and leaves some out. Of about 97,000 clones listed, around 80% were seen once; the top ten hold 10% to 15%. This clonotype was sampled from a human donor with classical Hodgkin lymphoma. The sample in question was peripheral blood mononuclear cells (PBMCs), obtained at baseline. V is TRBV6-5 and J is TRBJ2-5; D possibly matches TRBD1 or TRBD2 (5 bases each). The CDR3 sequence is CASRGDGQETQYF. DNA of the CDR3: TGTGCCAGCAGGGGGGACGGCCAGGAGACCCAGTACTTC.